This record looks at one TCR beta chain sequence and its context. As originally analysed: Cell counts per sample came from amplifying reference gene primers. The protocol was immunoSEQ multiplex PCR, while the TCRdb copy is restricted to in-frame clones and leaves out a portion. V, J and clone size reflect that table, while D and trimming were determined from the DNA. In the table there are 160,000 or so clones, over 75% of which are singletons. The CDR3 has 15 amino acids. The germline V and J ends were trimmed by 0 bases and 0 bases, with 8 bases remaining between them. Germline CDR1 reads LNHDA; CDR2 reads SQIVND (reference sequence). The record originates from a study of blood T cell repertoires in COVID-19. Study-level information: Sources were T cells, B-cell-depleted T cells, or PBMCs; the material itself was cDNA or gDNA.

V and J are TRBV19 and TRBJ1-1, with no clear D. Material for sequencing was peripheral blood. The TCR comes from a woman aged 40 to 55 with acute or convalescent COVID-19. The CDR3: CASSIDPQMNTEAFF. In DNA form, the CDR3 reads TGTGCCAGTAGTATAGATCCTCAGATGAACACTGAAGCTTTCTTT. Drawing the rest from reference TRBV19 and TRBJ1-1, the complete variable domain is DGGITQSPKYLFRKEGQNVTLSCEQNLNHDAMYWYRQDPGQGLRLIYYSQIVNDFQKGDIAEGYSVSREKKESFPLTVTSAQKNPTAFYLCASSIDPQMNTEAFFGQGTRLTVV.